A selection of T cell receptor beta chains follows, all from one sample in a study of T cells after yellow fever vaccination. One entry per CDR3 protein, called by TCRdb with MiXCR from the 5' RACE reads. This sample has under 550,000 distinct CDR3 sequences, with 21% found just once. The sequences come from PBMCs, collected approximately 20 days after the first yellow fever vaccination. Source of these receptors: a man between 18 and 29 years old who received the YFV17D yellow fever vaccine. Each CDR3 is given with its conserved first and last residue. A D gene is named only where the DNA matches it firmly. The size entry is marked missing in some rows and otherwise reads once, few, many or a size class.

TGCGCCAGCAGCCAAGATGATCGCCAGTCTCTAGGGGGGCAGTACTTC	CASSQDDRQSLGGQYF	-	TRBJ2-7	TRBV4-1	many
TGTGCCAGCAGCTTAGTTTGGACCCACAATGAGCAGTTCTTC	CASSLVWTHNEQFF	-	TRBJ2-1	TRBV7-9	few
TGTGCCAGCAGCCGATCAGGTGGTAATCAGCCCCAGCATTTT	CASSRSGGNQPQHF	-	TRBJ1-5	TRBV3-1	few
TGCGCCAGCAGCCCCGGCGGGGGCGGCGTACAAGAGACCCAGTACTTC	CASSPGGGGVQETQYF	-	TRBJ2-5	TRBV5-1	-
TGTGCCAGCAGGACAGAATATAATTCACCCCTCCACTTT	CASRTEYNSPLHF	-	TRBJ1-6	TRBV6-6	many
TGTGCCAGTAGTATGACAGATACGCAGTATTTT	CASSMTDTQYF	-	TRBJ2-3	TRBV19	once
TGTGCCAGCAGCTTCCTGACTGAATGGGTCACTGAAGCTTTCTTT	CASSFLTEWVTEAFF	-	TRBJ1-1	TRBV6-2/TRBV6-3	-
TGTGCCAGCAGTGAAGGGTGGCCGGGTGAGCAGTACTTC	CASSEGWPGEQYF	-	TRBJ2-7	TRBV6-1	-
TGTGCCAGCAGTGAATCAGGGTATGAGCAGTTCTTC	CASSESGYEQFF	-	TRBJ2-1	TRBV2	-
TGCAGTGCTAGGACCGAAACCCTTACAGATACGCAGTATTTT	CSARTETLTDTQYF	-	TRBJ2-3	TRBV20-1	few
TGCGCCAGCAGCCCGGGGGAAGGTCAGCCCCAGCATTTT	CASSPGEGQPQHF	-	TRBJ1-5	TRBV4-1	few
TGTGCCAGCAGCTTAATAGCAGGGGGTGAGACAGATACGCAGTATTTT	CASSLIAGGETDTQYF	TRBD1	TRBJ2-3	TRBV7-6	-
TGTGCCATCAGGACAGAAAAGAACACTGAAGCTTTCTTT	CAIRTEKNTEAFF	-	TRBJ1-1	TRBV10-3	many
TGCGCCAGCAGCCAAGATCCGGGAGCTAGCGGGGGTGCAGAGACCCAGTACTTC	CASSQDPGASGGAETQYF	TRBD2	TRBJ2-5	TRBV4-1	-
TGCAGTGCTAGAGGGCAAGACGAGCCGGCTTTCTTT	CSARGQDEPAFF	-	TRBJ1-1	TRBV20-1	once
TGTGCCAGCAGCTTAATCTCGAGGGGGGCGTACACAGATACGCAGTATTTT	CASSLISRGAYTDTQYF	-	TRBJ2-3	TRBV7-3	few
TGCAGCGTTGGTGGGCCAAGCGCCGGGGAGCTGTTTTTT	CSVGGPSAGELFF	-	TRBJ2-2	TRBV29-1	-
TGTGCCAGCAGCTTGTTCCGGACAGTCAACACCGGGGAGCTGTTTTTT	CASSLFRTVNTGELFF	-	TRBJ2-2	TRBV5-6	few
TGTGCCAGCAGTTCCGGGACAGGGGCCTTTTATCGCACTGAAGCTTTCTTT	CASSSGTGAFYRTEAFF	TRBD1	TRBJ1-1	TRBV5-6	-
TGTGCCAGCAGCTGGACTAGCGGGGGGGGGGATGAGCAGTTCTTC	CASSWTSGGGDEQFF	TRBD2	TRBJ2-1	TRBV7-2	many
TGCGCCAGCAGTCTATCCCAGGGGGCAGCTGCCTACGAGCAGTACTTC	CASSLSQGAAAYEQYF	TRBD1	TRBJ2-7	TRBV4-1	few
TGTGCCAGCAGCGTCCCCTGGGAGACTGAAGCTTTCTTT	CASSVPWETEAFF	-	TRBJ1-1	TRBV7-8	-
TGTGCCAGCAGTCTCGATGGAAATTCACCCCTCCACTTT	CASSLDGNSPLHF	-	TRBJ1-6	TRBV9	many
TGCAGTGCTAGAGTGTTGGGTTATGGAGCTTTCTTT	CSARVLGYGAFF	-	TRBJ1-1	TRBV20-1	many
TGTGCCAGCATTCCTGTCGATGGACAGGGCTATGGCTACACCTTC	CASIPVDGQGYGYTF	TRBD1	TRBJ1-2	TRBV6-2/TRBV6-3	-
TGTGCCAGCCGGCAGACCCAGGGGACAGATACGCAGTATTTT	CASRQTQGTDTQYF	-	TRBJ2-3	TRBV6-1	-
TGTGCCAGCAGTTCTACGGGGGGGCTGGGAGATACGCAGTATTTT	CASSSTGGLGDTQYF	TRBD2	TRBJ2-3	TRBV12-3/TRBV12-4	-
TGTGCCAGCAGTTCCCAGGGGGCCGCCAAAAACATTCAGTACTTC	CASSSQGAAKNIQYF	TRBD1	TRBJ2-4	TRBV27	-
TGTGCCAGCAGCGCACCGACTAGCGGGGGGGCAGATACGCAGTATTTT	CASSAPTSGGADTQYF	TRBD2	TRBJ2-3	TRBV13	-
TGTGCCAGCAGCTTCGGAACGGACAGCGATCAGCCCCAGCATTTT	CASSFGTDSDQPQHF	-	TRBJ1-5	TRBV7-9	-
TGCACCAGCAGCTCCTATCAGGGTAGCGGGGGCGTTCAAGAGACCCAGTACTTC	CTSSSYQGSGGVQETQYF	-	TRBJ2-5	TRBV1	few
TGTGCCAGCAGTCTCCATGGCGGGGGGGTTCAAGAGACCCAGTACTTC	CASSLHGGGVQETQYF	TRBD2	TRBJ2-5	TRBV12-3/TRBV12-4	-
TGTGCCAGCAGCTTTTTCAACCGGCCAGGGGGGGATGAGCAGTTCTTC	CASSFFNRPGGDEQFF	-	TRBJ2-1	TRBV5-6	few
TGTGCCAGCAGCCAAGTGGCAGGGAAGGGCAATCAGCCCCAGCATTTT	CASSQVAGKGNQPQHF	-	TRBJ1-5	TRBV4-2	few
TGTGCCAGCAGCCCACAGACAGGGAAATGGGGCTACACCTTC	CASSPQTGKWGYTF	TRBD1	TRBJ1-2	TRBV7-2	-
TGTGCCAGCAGCCAAGTCCTGAAGGACACGCAGTATTTT	CASSQVLKDTQYF	-	TRBJ2-3	TRBV4-2	-
TGCGCCAGCAGCCAAGATATGGTCTACGAGCAGTACTTC	CASSQDMVYEQYF	-	TRBJ2-7	TRBV4-3	-
TGCGCCAGCAGCTGGGGGATCATGAGCTCCTACAATGAGCAGTTCTTC	CASSWGIMSSYNEQFF	-	TRBJ2-1	TRBV5-1	-
TGTGCCAGCAGCTCACGGCGGGGGTTGAGTGAAGCTTTCTTT	CASSSRRGLSEAFF	-	TRBJ1-1	TRBV5-8	-
TGTGCCAGCAGGGGCCTCTTGGAGACCCAGTACTTC	CASRGLLETQYF	-	TRBJ2-5	TRBV27	many
TGTGCCAGCAGTTACGGGGGACAGGGGACTGGCTACACCTTC	CASSYGGQGTGYTF	TRBD1	TRBJ1-2	TRBV6-5	few
TGTGCCAGCTCACCCGAACTAGCAGATACGCAGTATTTT	CASSPELADTQYF	-	TRBJ2-3	TRBV18	few
TGTGCCAGCAGCTTAGCGACAGGGGCCACGGGTGAAGCTTTCTTT	CASSLATGATGEAFF	TRBD1	TRBJ1-1	TRBV7-2	few
TGCAGCGTTCCGGGACAGCCGAACACTGAAGCTTTCTTT	CSVPGQPNTEAFF	TRBD1	TRBJ1-1	TRBV29-1	few